Shown below are 19 T cell receptor beta chains from a single sample sequenced in a study of blood T cell repertoires in COVID-19. Sequencing used immunoSEQ multiplex PCR; TCRdb keeps in-frame clones, though not all of them. This table has around 190,000 clones, 65% to 90% appearing once. The sample was peripheral blood. Receptors originate from a man aged 50-59 years with active or convalescent COVID-19.

The chain couples TRBV19 to TRBJ2-5, with D perhaps TRBD2 (6 bases). Germline V gene lookup returns CDR1 LNHDA and CDR2 SQIVND (reference sequence). The CDR3 sequence is 15 residues long. V lost 6 bases and J 9 bases, leaving 23 bases between the germline ends. CDR3 in amino acids: CASSPGGTSGGAQYF. In nucleotides, the CDR3 is TGTGCCAGTAGCCCTGGAGGGACGAGTGGTGGGGCCCAGTACTTC. Using reference TRBV19 and TRBJ2-5 for the parts outside the CDR3, the full variable domain is DGGITQSPKYLFRKEGQNVTLSCEQNLNHDAMYWYRQDPGQGLRLIYYSQIVNDFQKGDIAEGYSVSREKKESFPLTVTSAQKNPTAFYLCASSPGGTSGGAQYFGPGTRLLVL.

J is TRBJ2-2 and V is TRBV24-1; the D gene is possibly TRBD2 (5 bases). The CDR3 extends over 14 amino acids. The germline V gene has CDR1 KGHDR and CDR2 SFDVKD. Trimming left V 4 bases short and J 6 bases short, with 11 bases between. Written as DNA, the CDR3 is TGTGCCACCAGTGACACTAGTGACCCCGGGGAGCTGTTTTTT. Its protein product is CATSDTSDPGELFF.

V and J are TRBV19 and TRBJ2-6, with 9 bases matching TRBD1. The V and J ends lost 9 bases and 0 bases, in that order; junction bases with no gene match: 9. The CDR3 has 17 amino acids. Germline V CDR1 and CDR2: LNHDA, SQIVND (reference sequence). CDR3 nucleotides: TGTGCCAGCCTCCGGGACAGGGTGTCCTCTGGGGCCAACGTCCTGACTTTC. Residues: CASLRDRVSSGANVLTF.

This clone was detected only once. The chain uses TRBV6-1 and TRBJ1-1; 8 bases match TRBD1. The CDR3 extends over 15 amino acids. The junction had 6 bases not matched to a gene; V was cut back by 1 base and J by 5 bases. Germline CDR1 MNHNS, CDR2 SASEGT. CDR3 sequence: CASSEVDRGGTEAFF. The DNA of the CDR3 is TGTGCCAGCAGTGAAGTCGACAGGGGTGGAACTGAAGCTTTCTTT.

The V call is TRBV19, the J call TRBJ2-7, with 11 bases aligning to TRBD2. The length of the CDR3 is 18 residues. The germline V gene has CDR1 LNHDA and CDR2 SQIVND (reference sequence). With 7 bases clipped from V and 1 base from J, the junction kept 15 bases outside the gene matches. The CDR3 loop is CASTPGRITSGSSYEQYF. The CDR3 DNA reads TGTGCCAGTACCCCCGGGCGAATAACTAGCGGGAGTTCCTACGAGCAGTACTTC. The full variable domain, completed using reference TRBV19 and TRBJ2-7, is DGGITQSPKYLFRKEGQNVTLSCEQNLNHDAMYWYRQDPGQGLRLIYYSQIVNDFQKGDIAEGYSVSREKKESFPLTVTSAQKNPTAFYLCASTPGRITSGSSYEQYFGPGTRLTVT.

This clone was seen a few times. V is TRBV7-3 and J is TRBJ1-4; TRBD1 might be the D (5 bases). V dropped 0 bases and J dropped 7 bases, with 24 bases sitting between them. Per germline, CDR1 SGHTA and CDR2 FQGTGA. The CDR3 runs to 19 residues. Here the CDR3 reads CASSLTCGDRGPYGEKLFF. In nucleotides, the CDR3 is TGTGCCAGCAGCTTAACGTGCGGGGACCGCGGACCATACGGTGAAAAACTGTTTTTT.

This chain uses TRBV28 with TRBJ2-2, with D unresolved. Trimming took off 2 bases at V and 4 bases at J, with 8 bases between the two ends. Per germline, CDR1 MDHEN and CDR2 SYDVKM. The CDR3 extends over 14 amino acids. CDR3 sequence (DNA): TGTGCCAGCAGTTTAGATGTGGCCACCGGGGAGCTGTTTTTT. This sequence encodes CASSLDVATGELFF.

This clone was recorded once. This rearrangement joins TRBV10-3 to TRBJ1-2; D remains unclear. The CDR3 is 14 amino acids. Germline assignment: CDR1 ENHRY and CDR2 SYGVKD. The V and J ends lost 5 bases and 4 bases respectively, with 14 bases between them. The CDR3 DNA sequence: TGTGCCATCAGTCCTCCAGCGTTTGGCTATGGCTACACCTTC. The encoded protein is CAISPPAFGYGYTF.

This clone occurred a few times. Here the CDR3 reads CASNSIKQGPPGELFF. DNA of the CDR3: TGTGCCAGTAACTCGATCAAACAGGGACCCCCCGGGGAGCTGTTTTTT. This chain joins TRBV19 and TRBJ2-2, with a weak D call TRBD1 (6 bases). There are 16 residues in the CDR3. CDR1 is LNHDA and CDR2 is SQIVND in the germline V gene (reference sequence). V lost 7 bases and J 6 bases, leaving 21 bases between the germline ends.

The V call is TRBV5-1, the J call TRBJ2-3, with 8 bases aligning to TRBD2. The V segment lost 6 bases and the J segment 2 bases; nucleotides outside the gene matches: 11. Germline V CDR1 and CDR2: SGHRS, YFSETQ. The CDR3 runs 16 residues. CDR3 region: CASTMTSVATTDTQYF. The CDR3 region has the DNA TGCGCCAGCACCATGACTAGCGTGGCCACCACAGATACGCAGTATTTT.

This sequence joins TRBV2 and TRBJ1-4; 7 bases align to TRBD1. J gave up 0 bases and V 2 bases, and 6 bases lay outside the gene matches. From germline, CDR1 is SNHLY and CDR2 FYNNEI. The CDR3 covers 17 residues. The CDR3 loop reads CASSEMTGSATNEKLFF. The CDR3 nucleotides are TGTGCCAGCAGTGAAATGACAGGGAGTGCAACTAATGAAAAACTGTTTTTT.

The chain has TRBV7-9 and TRBJ2-3; 16 bases map to TRBD2. This CDR3 is built from 19 residues. The germline V gene has CDR1 SEHNR and CDR2 FQNEAQ (reference sequence). V trimming: 3 bases; J trimming: 0 bases; junction bases outside the gene matches: 6. The CDR3 region is CASSFTGTSGRVSTDTQYF. CDR3 in DNA: TGTGCCAGCAGCTTCACCGGGACTAGCGGGAGGGTTAGCACAGATACGCAGTATTTT.

The gene calls are TRBV11-2 and TRBJ1-2; 8 positions match TRBD1. The CDR3 totals 14 residues. Germline V gene data show CDR1 as SGHAT and CDR2 as FQNNGV. Germline trimming cut 4 bases from V and 8 bases from J; bases unmatched to any gene: 9. CDR3 protein: CASSSYQGAGGYTF. CDR3 DNA sequence: TGTGCCAGCAGCTCCTACCAGGGGGCGGGAGGCTACACCTTC.

The J gene is TRBJ2-1, the V gene TRBV14; perhaps TRBD1 as D (5 bases). Germline V gene data show CDR1 as SGHDN and CDR2 as FVKESK. The CDR3 contains 12 residues. Trimming shortened V by 2 bases and J by 10 bases, and 9 bases separated the two germline ends. The CDR3 bases are TGTGCCAGCAGCCAATCAGGGTCCGAGCAGTTCTTC. Encoded protein: CASSQSGSEQFF.

This chain links TRBV6-5 with TRBJ2-7, with TRBD2 identical over 8 bases. From germline, CDR1 is MNHEY and CDR2 SVGAGI. The length of the CDR3 is 14 residues. V lost 8 bases to trimming and J lost 2 bases; unmatched junction nucleotides: 8. Written as DNA, the CDR3 is TGTGCCAGCCGGGGTAGCGGGGCCACCTACGAGCAGTACTTC. Amino acid sequence: CASRGSGATYEQYF.

J is TRBJ1-6 and V is TRBV7-9; D is uncertain. Germline V gene sequence: CDR1 SEHNR, CDR2 FQNEAQ (reference sequence). Trimming took off 4 bases at V and 1 base at J, with 2 bases between the two ends. The CDR3 sequence is 13 residues long. The CDR3 nucleotides read TGTGCCAGCAGCTCTTCCTATAATTCACCCCTCCACTTT. It codes for CASSSSYNSPLHF.

V and J are TRBV12-3 or TRBV12-4 and TRBJ1-2, with 8 positions matching TRBD1. This CDR3 region has 11 residues. Trimming took 5 bases from V and 7 from J; bases not matched to a gene: 0. This CDR3 is CASSTGGGYTF. The CDR3 DNA follows: TGTGCCAGCAGTACAGGGGGTGGCTACACCTTC.

This clone was seen a handful of times. The chain links TRBV19 to TRBJ1-6; 7 bases match TRBD1. J gave up 9 bases and V 4 bases, and 9 bases lay outside the gene matches. The V gene's germline CDR1 is LNHDA and CDR2 SQIVND (reference sequence). The CDR3 is made up of 15 amino acids. The CDR3 loop reads CASSTFDRERSPLHF. Written as DNA, the CDR3 is TGTGCCAGTAGTACCTTTGACAGGGAGCGTTCACCCCTCCACTTT.

V and J are TRBV7-9 and TRBJ2-5, with D hard to call. The V gene lost 5 bases and the J gene lost 7 bases, with 11 bases spanning the gap. The CDR3 contains 12 residues. The V gene's germline CDR1 is SEHNR and CDR2 FQNEAQ (reference sequence). The CDR3 DNA sequence: TGTGCCAGCAGCCCCGAGTCAGGGACCCAGTACTTC. Translation gives CASSPESGTQYF.